The 14 T cell receptor beta chains reported below all come from one sample, sequenced in a study of cytomegalovirus exposure and HLA in healthy donors. Vbeta (60) and Jbeta (13) primers were used in the PCR. Sequenced by immunoSEQ multiplex PCR; TCRdb stores in-frame clones only, minus some. Seen here are approximately 150,000 clones, roughly 79% observed once, and the top ten hold approximately 7%. The specimen sequenced was PBMCs. These receptors all stem from a male donor in good health and CMV-seropositive.

This clone occurred once. The CDR3 protein is CATSRGGQGAPRLHF. The CDR3 nucleotides are TGTGCCACCAGCAGGGGGGGACAGGGGGCGCCACGCCTCCACTTT. J is TRBJ1-6 and V is TRBV15; 12 nucleotides match TRBD1. Germline CDR1 LNHNV, CDR2 YYDKDF (reference sequence). The CDR3 length is 15 residues. V shed 3 bases, J shed 15 bases, and the junction held 9 bases outside the gene matches.

The chain has TRBV5-4 and TRBJ2-1; 9 bases match TRBD2. Per the germline V gene, CDR1 is SGHNT and CDR2 is YYREEE (reference sequence). V lost 1 base, J lost 8 bases, and 13 bases stayed unmatched. The CDR3 covers 17 residues. The CDR3 region is CASSLHFSGGSVDEQFF. The CDR3, as DNA: TGTGCCAGCAGCTTGCATTTCAGCGGGGGGTCCGTCGATGAGCAGTTCTTC.

This clone was observed once. V usage is TRBV11-2 and J usage is TRBJ2-7; D uncertain. The CDR3 consists of 16 residues. The germline gives CDR1 SGHAT, CDR2 FQNNGV. Trimming pared 0 bases from V and 6 bases from J, leaving 18 bases between. The CDR3: CASSLDLHGFSTEQYF. The CDR3 nucleotides are TGTGCCAGCAGCTTAGACTTACACGGGTTTTCAACCGAGCAGTACTTC.

This sequence joins TRBV27 and TRBJ2-7; 8 positions agree with TRBD1. Germline V gives CDR1 MNHEY, CDR2 SMNVEV (reference sequence). The CDR3 contains 16 residues. After removal of 5 bases from V and 3 bases from J, the junction contained 12 bases not matched to a gene. The CDR3 reads CASSKPPDRGNYEQYF. As DNA, the CDR3 is TGTGCCAGCAGTAAGCCTCCAGACAGGGGCAACTACGAGCAGTACTTC.

The V and J genes are TRBV6-5 and TRBJ2-3; D is unclear. V was trimmed by 2 bases and J by 3 bases, leaving 9 bases between them. Looked up from germline, CDR1 is MNHEY and CDR2 is SVGAGI. The CDR3 covers 14 residues. The CDR3 region is CASSYAQSTDTQYF. CDR3 in DNA: TGTGCCAGCAGTTACGCCCAGTCGACAGATACGCAGTATTTT.

The J gene is TRBJ1-2, the V gene TRBV5-1; 8 nucleotides align to TRBD1. J gave up 0 bases and V 7 bases, and 8 bases lay outside the gene matches. The CDR3 is 15 residues long. Per the germline V gene, CDR1 is SGHRS and CDR2 is YFSETQ. For the CDR3, the DNA is TGCGCCAGCCGTAAGGACAGGGCTTCTAACTATGGCTACACCTTC. This translates into CASRKDRASNYGYTF.

The CDR3 sequence: CASSVVRGRANVLTF. CDR3 bases: TGTGCCAGCAGCGTAGTCAGGGGAAGGGCCAACGTCCTGACTTTC. The genes are TRBV9 and TRBJ2-6; possibly TRBD1 for D (6 bases). Germline CDR1 reads SGDLS; CDR2 reads YYNGEE. The CDR3 has 15 residues. Trimming pared 0 bases from V and 5 bases from J, leaving 9 bases between.

The rearrangement links TRBV27 to TRBJ2-2; D not resolved. V was trimmed by 10 bases and J by 2 bases, leaving 14 bases between them. The CDR3 spans 14 residues. Germline V gene data show CDR1 as MNHEY and CDR2 as SMNVEV (reference sequence). The CDR3 region is CATYGSRNTGELFF. CDR3 nucleotide sequence: TGTGCCACTTACGGTAGTAGAAACACCGGGGAGCTGTTTTTT.

J is TRBJ1-1 and V is TRBV19; possibly TRBD1 for D (5 bases). Germline V CDR1 and CDR2: LNHDA, SQIVND (reference sequence). This CDR3 spans 17 amino acids. The V and J ends lost 1 base and 1 base respectively, with 16 bases between them. CDR3 DNA: TGTGCCAGTAGTATAGCTCCCGGCCGCGGGGGGAACACTGAAGCTTTCTTT. The encoded protein is CASSIAPGRGGNTEAFF.

The V gene is TRBV9, the J gene TRBJ1-1; D is undetermined. The CDR3 totals 14 residues. Germline CDR1 reads SGDLS; CDR2 reads YYNGEE. Trimming left V 4 bases short and J 1 base short, with 11 bases between. The CDR3: CASSPAGQNTEAFF. DNA of the CDR3: TGTGCCAGCAGCCCGGCGGGCCAGAACACTGAAGCTTTCTTT.

This chain connects TRBV19 to TRBJ2-3; tentatively, D is TRBD1 (6 bases). Germline V gene lookup returns CDR1 LNHDA and CDR2 SQIVND (reference sequence). V lost 6 bases and J 3 bases, leaving 13 bases between the germline ends. The CDR3 is made up of 14 amino acids. The DNA of the CDR3 is TGTGCCAGTAGGACAGGTGATTCGACAGATACGCAGTATTTT. Amino acids: CASRTGDSTDTQYF.

The V and J genes are TRBV13 and TRBJ1-4; 8 bases agree with TRBD1. The length of the CDR3 is 14 residues. Looked up from germline, CDR1 is PRHDT and CDR2 is FYEKMQ (reference sequence). V gave up 0 bases and J gave up 8 bases; unmatched junction bases: 2. The CDR3, as DNA: TGTGCCAGCAGCTTAGGACAGGGGGGGGAAAAACTGTTTTTT. Translating it yields CASSLGQGGEKLFF.

V usage is TRBV19 and J usage is TRBJ1-5; 9 bases align to TRBD1. The ends lost 5 bases at V and 6 bases at J; junction bases unmatched: 8. Per germline, CDR1 LNHDA and CDR2 SQIVND (reference sequence). The CDR3 is 15 residues long. The CDR3 sequence: CASSVRQGGSQPQHF. As DNA, the CDR3 is TGTGCCAGTAGTGTCAGACAGGGGGGGAGTCAGCCCCAGCATTTT.

This clone was seen once. This sequence joins TRBV11-2 and TRBJ2-4, with D possibly being TRBD1 (6 bases). The CDR3 consists of 16 residues. The germline V and J ends were trimmed by 5 bases and 0 bases, with 14 bases remaining between them. CDR1 is SGHAT and CDR2 is FQNNGV in the germline V gene. The CDR3 loop is CASSTRTVLAKNIQYF. DNA for the CDR3: TGTGCCAGCAGCACTCGGACAGTGCTAGCCAAAAACATTCAGTACTTC.